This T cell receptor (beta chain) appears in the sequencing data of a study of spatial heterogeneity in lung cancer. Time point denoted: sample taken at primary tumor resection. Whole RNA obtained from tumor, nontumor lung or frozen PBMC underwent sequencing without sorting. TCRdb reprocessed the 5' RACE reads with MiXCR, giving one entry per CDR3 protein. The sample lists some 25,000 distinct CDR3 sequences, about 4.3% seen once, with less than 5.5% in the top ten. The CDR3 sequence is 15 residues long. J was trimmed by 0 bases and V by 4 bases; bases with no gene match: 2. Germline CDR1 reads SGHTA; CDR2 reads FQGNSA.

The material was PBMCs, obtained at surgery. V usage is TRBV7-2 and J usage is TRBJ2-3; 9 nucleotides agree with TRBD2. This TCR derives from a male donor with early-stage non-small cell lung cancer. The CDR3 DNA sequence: TGTGCCAGCAGCTCGCTAGCGGGGAGCACAGATACGCAGTATTTT. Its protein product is CASSSLAGSTDTQYF.